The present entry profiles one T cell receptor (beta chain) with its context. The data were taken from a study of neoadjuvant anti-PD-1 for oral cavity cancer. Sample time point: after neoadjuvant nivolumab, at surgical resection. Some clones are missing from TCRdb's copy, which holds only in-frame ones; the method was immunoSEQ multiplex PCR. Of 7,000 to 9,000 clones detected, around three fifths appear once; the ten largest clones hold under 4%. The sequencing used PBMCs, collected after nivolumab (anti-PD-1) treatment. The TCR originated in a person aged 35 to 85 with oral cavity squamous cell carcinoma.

CDR3 nucleotides: TGTGCCAGCAAAATCCCGACAGGGAACACCGGGGAGCTGTTTTTT. This gives the protein CASKIPTGNTGELFF. This chain links TRBV28 with TRBJ2-2, with D possibly matching TRBD1 (6 bases). The CDR3 runs to 15 residues. The V and J ends lost 7 bases and 1 base respectively, with 13 bases between them. CDR1 and CDR2 (germline): MDHEN, SYDVKM.